These 5 T cell receptor beta chains originate from one sample sequenced in a study of cytomegalovirus exposure and HLA in healthy donors. Researchers ran the PCR with 60 Vbeta and 13 Jbeta primers. Here immunoSEQ multiplex PCR was the method, and the copy in TCRdb shows in-frame clones only, minus some. The repertoire includes 95,000 to 150,000 clones, about 78% of them detected once, and about 8.2% sits in the top ten. Material for sequencing was PBMCs. The receptors shown here come from a woman aged 40 to 50 in good health and CMV-seropositive.

The chain joins TRBV9 to TRBJ2-1, with D maybe TRBD1 (6 bases). CDR1 and CDR2 from the germline V gene are SGDLS and YYNGEE. This CDR3 contains 12 residues. Trimming took off 4 bases at V and 7 bases at J, with 9 bases between the two ends. The CDR3 sequence is CASSLQGNEQFF. CDR3 in DNA: TGTGCCAGCAGCCTACAGGGTAATGAGCAGTTCTTC.

CDR3 sequence reads: CASSQDQGLAGNTDTQYF. The DNA for the CDR3 is TGCGCCAGCAGCCAAGATCAAGGGCTAGCGGGGAACACAGATACGCAGTATTTT. The chain is built from TRBV4-1 and TRBJ2-3; 9 nucleotides match TRBD2. The V and J ends lost 0 bases and 2 bases, in that order; junction bases with no gene match: 9. Germline-derived CDR1 and CDR2 are MGHRA and YSYEKL. The CDR3 covers 18 residues.

The rearrangement links TRBV7-2 to TRBJ2-5, with D unclear. The CDR3 has 14 residues. Germline V gives CDR1 SGHTA, CDR2 FQGNSA. Between the trimmed V and J ends, which lost 3 bases and 3 bases, there was a span of 11 bases. CDR3 region: CASSFGLLEETQYF. CDR3 sequence (DNA): TGTGCCAGCAGCTTTGGGCTTTTGGAAGAGACCCAGTACTTC.

The chain recombines TRBV11-2 with TRBJ1-2, with D possibly being TRBD1 (6 bases). The V end lost 1 base, the J end lost 5 bases, and 14 bases lay between the germline ends. The germline gives CDR1 SGHAT, CDR2 FQNNGV. This CDR3 is built from 15 residues. In DNA form, the CDR3 reads TGTGCCAGCAGCTTAGGAGGACAGCGAGGGTATGGCTACACCTTC. As protein: CASSLGGQRGYGYTF.

In nucleotides, the CDR3 is TGTGCCAGCAGCCTAGGGACAGGGCGGATTGATGAAGCTTTCTTT. Its protein is CASSLGTGRIDEAFF. The genes are TRBV4-2 and TRBJ1-1; 9 bases agree with TRBD1. The length of the CDR3 is 15 residues. Trimming cost V 4 bases and J 7 bases; bases outside gene matches: 10. The germline gives CDR1 LGHNA, CDR2 YNFKEQ.